These 7 T cell receptor beta chains share one sample of origin, sequenced in a study of blood T cell repertoires in COVID-19. TCRdb's table, derived via immunoSEQ multiplex PCR, lists solely in-frame clones and lacks some. This repertoire shows about 210,000 clones, approximately 80% found once; its top ten account for around 13%. Sequenced: peripheral blood. Receptors originate from a human donor in a cohort sampled during active COVID-19.

The chain combines TRBV4-3 with TRBJ1-4; 8 positions match TRBD1. The V segment lost 3 bases and the J segment 4 bases; nucleotides outside the gene matches: 4. Germline CDR1 reads LGHNA; CDR2 reads YSLEER. This CDR3 contains 15 residues. In nucleotides, the CDR3 is TGCGCCAGCAGCCAGGGGACAGGCGTTAATGAAAAACTGTTTTTT. Its translation: CASSQGTGVNEKLFF.

This clone appeared a single time. The chain carries TRBV7-2 and TRBJ1-2; D might be TRBD1 (5 bases). In germline, CDR1 is SGHTA, CDR2 FQGNSA. The CDR3 covers 13 residues. Trimming shortened V by 5 bases and J by 4 bases, and 11 bases separated the two germline ends. CDR3 loop: CASSADTFYGYTF. The CDR3 DNA follows: TGTGCCAGCAGCGCGGACACCTTCTATGGCTACACCTTC.

The chain employs TRBV7-2 and TRBJ2-7, with 10 bases that match TRBD1. Germline V gene data show CDR1 as SGHTA and CDR2 as FQGNSA. The V segment lost 1 base and the J segment 4 bases; nucleotides outside the gene matches: 7. The CDR3 extends over 16 amino acids. Written as DNA, the CDR3 is TGTGCCAGCAGCTTAGTCCGCGACAGGGGGCGGTACGAGCAGTACTTC. Translated: CASSLVRDRGRYEQYF.

The V call is TRBV5-4, the J call TRBJ2-1, with 8 bases matching TRBD1. The CDR3 totals 15 residues. Germline assignment: CDR1 SGHNT and CDR2 YYREEE (reference sequence). J lost 6 bases, V lost 0 bases, and 5 bases had no gene match. CDR3 sequence reads: CASSLEGTGGNEQFF. CDR3 nucleotides: TGTGCCAGCAGCTTGGAGGGGACAGGCGGCAATGAGCAGTTCTTC.

J is TRBJ2-1 and V is TRBV28, with 14 nucleotides matching TRBD2. The CDR3 has 15 residues. V was clipped by 5 bases and J by 8 bases; unmatched bases: 5. Germline V lookup: CDR1 MDHEN, CDR2 SYDVKM. CDR3 DNA sequence: TGTGCCAGCAGTGGGACTAGCGGGAGAAGTGATGAGCAGTTCTTC. Amino acids: CASSGTSGRSDEQFF.

The rearrangement links TRBV4-3 to TRBJ2-5; TRBD2 is a possible D gene (6 bases). This CDR3 has 13 amino acids. Germline lookup yields CDR1 LGHNA and CDR2 YSLEER. V was shortened by 2 bases and J by 4 bases, with 8 bases between the two germline ends. CDR3 DNA sequence: TGCGCCAGCAGCCAACAGGAGGGAGAGACCCAGTACTTC. This codes for CASSQQEGETQYF.

This chain links TRBV5-6 with TRBJ1-4; D is ambiguous. CDR1 and CDR2 (germline): SGHDT, YYEEEE. V was trimmed by 4 bases and J by 4 bases, leaving 17 bases between them. CDR3 length equals 16 residues. The CDR3 DNA sequence: TGTGCCAGCAGCCCCGGCACGGGGAGTCTTAATGAAAAACTGTTTTTT. It codes for CASSPGTGSLNEKLFF.